The next 15 T cell receptor beta chains were all read from a single sample in a study of T cell responses to AZD1222 COVID-19 vaccine. Profiled with immunoSEQ multiplex PCR; TCRdb holds only in-frame clones, not every one. The table records approximately 81,000 clones, about four fifths of them present only once. The sample was peripheral blood, taken 28 days after the second AZD1222 dose. Every receptor here comes from an adult who received the AZD1222 COVID-19 vaccine.

The chain is built from TRBV6-5 and TRBJ2-7; no firm D call. The CDR3 length is 15 residues. The germline CDR1 and CDR2 sequences are MNHEY and SVGAGI. Trimming pared 7 bases from V and 0 bases from J, leaving 16 bases between. The CDR3, as DNA: TGTGCCAGCACTAACCGGGCCCGGAGCTCCTACGAGCAGTACTTC. This gives the protein CASTNRARSSYEQYF.

The chain links TRBV3-1 (or the pseudogene TRBV3-2) to TRBJ1-6; D perhaps matches TRBD1 (6 bases). CDR3 length equals 15 residues. CDR1 and CDR2 from the germline V gene are LGHDT and YNNKEL (reference sequence). The V and J ends lost 6 bases and 9 bases respectively, with 18 bases between them. CDR3 in DNA: TGTGCCAGCAGTCGTGAACACAGGGATGGTTCACCCCTCCACTTT. This codes for CASSREHRDGSPLHF.

Here the CDR3 DNA reads TGTGCCAGTAGTTCCCACAGGGGGCTACCTAGCACAGATACGCAGTATTTT. This sequence encodes CASSSHRGLPSTDTQYF. The chain has TRBV19 and TRBJ2-3, with 9 bases fitting TRBD1. The V segment lost 5 bases and the J segment 0 bases; nucleotides outside the gene matches: 9. The CDR3 is 17 amino acids. Germline V gene sequence: CDR1 LNHDA, CDR2 SQIVND (reference sequence). The full variable domain, rest sourced from reference TRBV19 and TRBJ2-3, is DGGITQSPKYLFRKEGQNVTLSCEQNLNHDAMYWYRQDPGQGLRLIYYSQIVNDFQKGDIAEGYSVSREKKESFPLTVTSAQKNPTAFYLCASSSHRGLPSTDTQYFGPGTRLTVL.

The V gene is TRBV5-1, the J gene TRBJ1-6, with TRBD1 as a possible D gene (5 bases). The V gene's germline CDR1 is SGHRS and CDR2 YFSETQ. The V gene lost 4 bases and the J gene lost 6 bases, with 17 bases spanning the gap. The CDR3 runs 16 residues. CDR3 amino acids: CASSPMGTSSNSPLHF. For the CDR3, the DNA is TGCGCCAGCAGCCCAATGGGGACTTCCAGTAATTCACCCCTCCACTTT.

The CDR3 is CASSLGRAAEAFF. CDR3 nucleotides: TGCGCCAGCAGCCTGGGGAGGGCGGCTGAAGCTTTCTTT. This chain uses TRBV5-1 with TRBJ1-1; D call uncertain. This CDR3 region has 13 residues. The V gene's germline CDR1 is SGHRS and CDR2 YFSETQ. V dropped 4 bases and J dropped 6 bases, with 13 bases sitting between them.

The V call is TRBV5-5, the J call TRBJ2-2, with D uncertain. CDR1 and CDR2 (germline): SGHKS, YYEKEE (reference sequence). The CDR3 length is 14 residues. The V end lost 1 base, the J end lost 5 bases, and 9 bases lay between the germline ends. CDR3 protein: CASSLLSETGELFF. CDR3 nucleotides: TGTGCCAGCAGCTTGTTGTCAGAGACCGGGGAGCTGTTTTTT.

The chain couples TRBV27 to TRBJ1-5, with TRBD1 identical over 7 bases. CDR3 length equals 15 residues. Looked up from germline, CDR1 is MNHEY and CDR2 is SMNVEV (reference sequence). V was clipped by 6 bases and J by 1 base; unmatched bases: 6. The CDR3 is CASRPGTESNQPQHF. The CDR3 bases are TGTGCCAGCAGGCCGGGGACAGAGAGCAATCAGCCCCAGCATTTT.

The genes are TRBV9 and TRBJ2-1; D gene ambiguous. The V gene's germline CDR1 is SGDLS and CDR2 YYNGEE. The CDR3 loop spans 14 amino acids. The V end lost 4 bases, the J end lost 7 bases, and 15 bases lay between the germline ends. The CDR3 region is CASSLVSIGNEQFF. The CDR3 DNA follows: TGTGCCAGCAGCCTGGTATCTATAGGGAATGAGCAGTTCTTC.

This clone was recorded once. J is TRBJ2-5 and V is TRBV28, with 9 bases that match TRBD1. CDR1 is MDHEN, CDR2 SYDVKM, per germline. The CDR3 covers 17 residues. The ends lost 3 bases at V and 2 bases at J; junction bases unmatched: 10. CDR3 sequence reads: CASSFARRTGVQETQYF. The DNA of the CDR3 is TGTGCCAGCAGTTTCGCGAGAAGGACAGGGGTACAAGAGACCCAGTACTTC.

This rearrangement joins TRBV7-8 to TRBJ1-2; a possible D gene is TRBD1 (5 bases). Germline CDR1 reads SGHVS; CDR2 reads FQNEAQ. V lost 4 bases and J 3 bases, leaving 12 bases between the germline ends. The CDR3 totals 14 residues. CDR3 nucleotide sequence: TGTGCCAGCAGCTCCGGGGGGAGCGACTATGGCTACACCTTC. Translated, it gives CASSSGGSDYGYTF.

The chain couples TRBV5-4 to TRBJ2-6, with 7 bases that match TRBD1. Looked up from germline, CDR1 is SGHNT and CDR2 is YYREEE (reference sequence). This CDR3 region has 16 residues. V lost 3 bases to trimming and J lost 0 bases; unmatched junction nucleotides: 3. The CDR3 loop reads CASSSGQVSGANVLTF. CDR3 coding DNA: TGTGCCAGCAGCTCAGGACAGGTCTCTGGGGCCAACGTCCTGACTTTC.

The V and J genes are TRBV19 and TRBJ1-2; 8 bases are shared with TRBD1. CDR3 size: 14 residues. V shed 7 bases and J 4 bases; nucleotides not matched to a gene: 8. CDR1 and CDR2 (germline): LNHDA, SQIVND (reference sequence). CDR3 protein: CASTQDRDGYGYTF. In DNA, the CDR3 is TGTGCCAGTACCCAGGACAGGGATGGCTATGGCTACACCTTC.

The chain is built from TRBV3-1 (or the pseudogene TRBV3-2) and TRBJ2-1, with a tentative D call TRBD2 (8 bases). Trimming stripped 5 bases from V and 9 bases from J, with 17 bases between. The CDR3 is 14 amino acids. The germline V gene encodes CDR1 LGHDT and CDR2 YNNKEL (reference sequence). The CDR3 protein is CASSEGAGGFEQFF. The CDR3 coding sequence is TGTGCCAGCAGCGAGGGGGCGGGAGGCTTTGAGCAGTTCTTC.

The genes are TRBV19 and TRBJ2-1; tentatively, D is TRBD2 (5 bases). With 11 bases removed from V and 0 bases from J, the gap between germline ends came to 20 bases. Germline V gene lookup returns CDR1 LNHDA and CDR2 SQIVND (reference sequence). This CDR3 spans 16 amino acids. CDR3 region: CASRKNVASSYNEQFF. CDR3 DNA: TGTGCCTCCCGAAAAAACGTAGCGAGCTCCTACAATGAGCAGTTCTTC.

As concerns this clone: The junction differs from germline at one of its ends, possibly a read error. The V and J genes are TRBV11-2 and TRBJ1-5; TRBD1 is a possible D gene (6 bases). Germline-derived CDR1 and CDR2 are SGHAT and FQNNGV. The CDR3 length is 13 residues. The CDR3 here is CASSIERGQPQHF. Written as DNA, the CDR3 is TGTGCCAGCAGCATAGAGAGGGGGCAGCCCCAGCATTTT. Full variable domain (outside the CDR3, taken from reference TRBV11-2 and TRBJ1-5): EAGVAQSPRYKIIEKRQSVAFWCNPISGHATLYWYQQILGQGPKLLIQFQNNGVVDDSQLPKDRFSAERLKGVDSTLKIQPAKLEDSAVYLCASSIERGQPQHFGDGTRLSIL.